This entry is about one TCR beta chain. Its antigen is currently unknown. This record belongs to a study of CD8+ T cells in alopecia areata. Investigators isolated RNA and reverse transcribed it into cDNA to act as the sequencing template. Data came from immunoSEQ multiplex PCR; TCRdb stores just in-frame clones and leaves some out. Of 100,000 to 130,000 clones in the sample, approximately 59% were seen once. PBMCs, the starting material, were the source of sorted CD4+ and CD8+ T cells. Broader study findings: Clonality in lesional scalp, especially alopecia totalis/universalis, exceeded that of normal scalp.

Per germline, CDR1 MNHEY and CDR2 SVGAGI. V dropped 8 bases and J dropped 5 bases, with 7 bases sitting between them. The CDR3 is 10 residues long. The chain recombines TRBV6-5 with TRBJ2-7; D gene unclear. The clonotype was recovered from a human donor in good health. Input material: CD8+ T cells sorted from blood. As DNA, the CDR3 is TGTGCCAGCGGCCGGCACGAGCAGTACTTC. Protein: CASGRHEQYF.